The 26 T cell receptor beta chains reported below all come from one sample, sequenced in a study of technical replicates of blood from several donors. Assay used: immunoSEQ multiplex PCR; TCRdb lists only in-frame clones, some missing. The table includes 50,000 to 70,000 clones, about 95% detected once. What was sequenced was PBMCs. These receptors were taken from a human donor in good health. Some clones in this sample may be carry-over from other donors' samples.

The genes are TRBV25-1 and TRBJ2-1; D call uncertain. The germline V gene has CDR1 MGHDK and CDR2 SYGVNS. The length of the CDR3 is 11 residues. Between the trimmed V and J ends, which lost 4 bases and 6 bases, there was a span of 4 bases. The CDR3 DNA follows: TGTGCCAGCAGTGGAGGCAATGAGCAGTTCTTC. This encodes CASSGGNEQFF.

The chain employs TRBV5-1 and TRBJ2-3; D is perhaps TRBD1 (5 bases). The germline V gene has CDR1 SGHRS and CDR2 YFSETQ. The CDR3 length is 15 residues. V was clipped by 1 base and J by 0 bases, with 9 bases between them. CDR3 nucleotides: TGCGCCAGCAGCTTGACAGGATTAAGCACAGATACGCAGTATTTT. As protein: CASSLTGLSTDTQYF.

The CDR3 loop is CASSRGTAQPQHF. CDR3 coding DNA: TGTGCCAGCAGCCGGGGGACTGCTCAGCCCCAGCATTTT. The chain employs TRBV4-2 and TRBJ1-5, with D tentatively TRBD1 (5 bases). The germline gives CDR1 LGHNA, CDR2 YNFKEQ. There are 13 residues in the CDR3. V lost 4 bases, J lost 6 bases, and 10 bases lay in between.

Only a few counts were recorded for this clone. The chain employs TRBV6-5 and TRBJ1-6, with D perhaps TRBD1 (6 bases). This CDR3 spans 15 amino acids. V lost 5 bases and J 6 bases, leaving 14 bases between the germline ends. Per the germline V gene, CDR1 is MNHEY and CDR2 is SVGAGI. CDR3 region: CASSLSAQGNSPLHF. The CDR3 DNA reads TGTGCCAGCAGTCTCTCGGCACAGGGTAATTCACCCCTCCACTTT.

V and J are TRBV7-6 and TRBJ1-2, with TRBD1 matching over 8 bases. This CDR3 region has 15 residues. Germline lookup yields CDR1 SGHVS and CDR2 FNYEAQ. The ends lost 5 bases at V and 8 bases at J; junction bases unmatched: 13. CDR3 coding DNA: TGTGCCAGCAGCCCTTACGGACAGGGCGGATGGGGCTACACCTTC. As protein: CASSPYGQGGWGYTF.

CDR3 bases: TGCGCCAGCAGCCAAGCTAGCGCTAGTTCCTACAATGAGCAGTTCTTC. Translated: CASSQASASSYNEQFF. The chain recombines TRBV4-1 with TRBJ2-1; perhaps TRBD2 as D (6 bases). Trimming cost V 1 base and J 1 base, with 11 bases left between them. The CDR3 contains 16 residues. Germline loops: CDR1 MGHRA, CDR2 YSYEKL.

CDR3 sequence reads: CASSPSDGLYGYTF. The DNA of the CDR3 is TGCGCCAGCAGCCCCTCCGACGGACTCTATGGCTACACCTTC. The V call is TRBV4-1, the J call TRBJ1-2; D ambiguous. Germline-derived CDR1 and CDR2 are MGHRA and YSYEKL. This CDR3 is built from 14 residues. Trimming left V 4 bases short and J 4 bases short, with 13 bases between.

This clone appeared a few times. The rearrangement links TRBV25-1 to TRBJ2-1; 7 bases line up with TRBD2. The CDR3 totals 14 residues. Trimming took 2 bases from V and 3 from J; bases not matched to a gene: 1. Germline lookup yields CDR1 MGHDK and CDR2 SYGVNS. This chain's CDR3 is CASSESGDYNEQFF. In nucleotides, the CDR3 is TGTGCCAGCAGTGAAAGCGGGGACTACAATGAGCAGTTCTTC.

This chain connects TRBV6-1 to TRBJ2-3, with 7 bases that match TRBD2. CDR1 MNHNS and CDR2 SASEGT come from the germline V gene. After removal of 3 bases from V and 6 bases from J, the junction contained 6 bases not matched to a gene. CDR3 length equals 14 residues. The CDR3 protein is CASSDGGTLDTQYF. CDR3 DNA: TGTGCCAGCAGTGACGGGGGGACGCTCGATACGCAGTATTTT.

The chain employs TRBV7-2 and TRBJ1-1; a possible D gene is TRBD1 (6 bases). The V gene lost 6 bases and the J gene lost 0 bases, with 11 bases spanning the gap. This CDR3 is 14 amino acids long. Germline values: CDR1 SGHTA, CDR2 FQGNSA. CDR3 in amino acids: CASSPGHMNTEAFF. The CDR3 DNA is TGTGCCAGCAGTCCGGGACATATGAACACTGAAGCTTTCTTT.

This clone has only one observation. This rearrangement joins TRBV7-3 to TRBJ2-2; tentatively, D is TRBD2 (6 bases). CDR1 and CDR2 (germline): SGHTA, FQGTGA. Trimming took off 2 bases at V and 6 bases at J, with 10 bases between the two ends. The CDR3 is made up of 14 amino acids. The CDR3 DNA reads TGTGCCAGCAGCTTAGTACCGGGAGCCGGGGAGCTGTTTTTT. This sequence encodes CASSLVPGAGELFF.

The rearrangement links TRBV18 to TRBJ1-2; unclear D gene. V lost 4 bases and J lost 1, with 16 bases in between. This CDR3 region has 16 residues. Germline values: CDR1 KGHSH, CDR2 LQKENI. CDR3 residues: CASSLLPVHYNYGYTF. The CDR3 nucleotides are TGTGCCAGCTCACTCCTCCCGGTTCATTATAACTATGGCTACACCTTC.

The gene calls are TRBV29-1 and TRBJ2-3, with 13 positions matching TRBD2. The CDR3 consists of 16 residues. Germline V CDR1 and CDR2: SQVTM, ANQGSEA. J lost 6 bases, V lost 0 bases, and 6 bases had no gene match. CDR3 loop: CSVEDRLAGGRDTQYF. CDR3 sequence (DNA): TGCAGCGTTGAAGACAGACTAGCGGGAGGAAGGGATACGCAGTATTTT.

The rearrangement uses TRBV2 and TRBJ1-5; D perhaps matches TRBD1 (6 bases). V shed 6 bases and J shed 4 bases, with 10 bases lying between them. This CDR3 comprises 13 residues. Per germline, CDR1 SNHLY and CDR2 FYNNEI. DNA for the CDR3: TGTGCCAGCAGGGACACAGGGAATCAGCCCCAGCATTTT. The encoded protein is CASRDTGNQPQHF. The full variable domain, its missing parts supplied by reference TRBV2 and TRBJ1-5, is EPEVTQTPSHQVTQMGQEVILRCVPISNHLYFYWYRQILGQKVEFLVSFYNNEISEKSEIFDDQFSVERPDGSNFTLKIRSTKLEDSAMYFCASRDTGNQPQHFGDGTRLSIL.

The CDR3 spells CASSSRGAPYEAFF. The CDR3 nucleotides read TGTGCCAGCAGCTCGCGGGGGGCCCCGTATGAAGCTTTCTTT. V gene TRBV5-6 combines with J gene TRBJ1-1; tentatively, D is TRBD1 (6 bases). Trimming stripped 3 bases from V and 7 bases from J, with 16 bases between. Germline CDR1 SGHDT, CDR2 YYEEEE. The CDR3 is 14 residues long.

J is TRBJ1-5 and V is TRBV4-1, with 7 positions matching TRBD1. The length of the CDR3 is 13 residues. V was pared by 0 bases and J by 7 bases, with 0 bases of the junction left unmatched. Germline V lookup: CDR1 MGHRA, CDR2 YSYEKL. Here the CDR3 DNA reads TGCGCCAGCAGCCAAGACAGGGGGCAGCCCCAGCATTTT. It codes for CASSQDRGQPQHF.

The V and J genes are TRBV9 and TRBJ1-3; tentative D call: TRBD1 (5 bases). In germline, CDR1 is SGDLS, CDR2 YYNGEE. V lost 7 bases to trimming and J lost 4 bases, with 24 bases between them. The CDR3 has 17 amino acids. CDR3 sequence: CASGAAGSNAGGNTIYF. The CDR3 DNA is TGTGCCAGCGGGGCAGCGGGGTCGAATGCGGGGGGAAACACCATATATTTT.

This rearrangement joins TRBV6-1 to TRBJ1-5; D possibly corresponds to TRBD1 (6 bases). V was clipped by 5 bases and J by 7 bases, with 12 bases between them. CDR1 MNHNS and CDR2 SASEGT come from the germline V gene. The CDR3 runs 13 residues. CDR3 in DNA: TGTGCCAGCAGTCATACAGGGAACCAGCCCCAGCATTTT. This encodes CASSHTGNQPQHF.

The rearrangement joins TRBV11-2 to TRBJ2-6; possible D gene TRBD2, 6 bases. This CDR3 contains 16 residues. Trimming shortened V by 5 bases and J by 3 bases, and 14 bases separated the two germline ends. Germline CDR1 SGHAT, CDR2 FQNNGV. CDR3 sequence reads: CASSQPLAFGANVLTF. The CDR3 DNA follows: TGTGCCAGCAGCCAGCCCCTAGCGTTTGGGGCCAACGTCCTGACTTTC.

The V call is TRBV7-2, the J call TRBJ1-3; 7 nucleotides line up with TRBD1. V shed 5 bases and J 0 bases; nucleotides not matched to a gene: 7. Germline V gives CDR1 SGHTA, CDR2 FQGNSA. This CDR3 is 16 amino acids long. The CDR3 coding sequence is TGTGCCAGCAGCAAAGGGGGCAGCTTCTCTGGAAACACCATATATTTT. Translated: CASSKGGSFSGNTIYF.

The chain uses TRBV6-5 and TRBJ1-5, with 9 positions matching TRBD1. The CDR3 is 15 residues long. The junction had 2 bases not matched to a gene; V was cut back by 5 bases and J by 0 bases. The germline CDR1 and CDR2 sequences are MNHEY and SVGAGI. DNA of the CDR3: TGTGCCAGCAGTCCGACAGGGGGTAGCAATCAGCCCCAGCATTTT. It translates to CASSPTGGSNQPQHF.

The genes are TRBV12-5 and TRBJ1-5, with D possibly being TRBD1 (5 bases). V lost 9 bases and J 0 bases, leaving 21 bases between the germline ends. Germline-derived CDR1 and CDR2 are LGHNT and FRNRAP. The CDR3 length is 17 residues. CDR3 protein: CASCGAVGLFSNQPQHF. In nucleotides, the CDR3 is TGTGCTAGCTGCGGGGCCGTAGGGCTCTTTAGCAATCAGCCCCAGCATTTT.

This chain joins TRBV5-4 and TRBJ1-2; D not resolved. This CDR3 comprises 15 residues. Per the germline V gene, CDR1 is SGHNT and CDR2 is YYREEE (reference sequence). V was cut by 4 bases and J by 4 bases, with 17 bases left in between. CDR3 amino acids: CASSPRWRELYGYTF. CDR3 DNA: TGTGCCAGCAGCCCCCGATGGCGGGAACTCTATGGCTACACCTTC.

The rearrangement links TRBV4-1 to TRBJ2-7; weak D call: TRBD2 (5 bases). V lost 5 bases, J lost 7 bases, and 18 bases lay in between. CDR1 and CDR2 from the germline V gene are MGHRA and YSYEKL. This CDR3 is 14 amino acids long. The CDR3 coding sequence is TGCGCCAGCAGCGCCCCGGGGAACCCCCTTGAGCAGTACTTC. Translated, it gives CASSAPGNPLEQYF.

The V gene is TRBV25-1, the J gene TRBJ2-5; possibly TRBD1 for D (5 bases). The V end lost 3 bases, the J end lost 3 bases, and 14 bases lay between the germline ends. Germline V lookup: CDR1 MGHDK, CDR2 SYGVNS. This CDR3 has 15 amino acids. The CDR3 DNA reads as TGTGCCAGCAGTGAGGGGCTAGGGCGAGAAGAGACCCAGTACTTC. This codes for CASSEGLGREETQYF.

Written as DNA, the CDR3 is TGTGCCAGCAGCCCGAGGGGCGGGATAAACGAGCAGTACTTC. Translation gives CASSPRGGINEQYF. The gene calls are TRBV7-9 and TRBJ2-7; tentatively, D is TRBD2 (6 bases). Looked up from germline, CDR1 is SEHNR and CDR2 is FQNEAQ (reference sequence). With 5 bases removed from V and 5 bases from J, the gap between germline ends came to 16 bases. The CDR3 has 14 amino acids.